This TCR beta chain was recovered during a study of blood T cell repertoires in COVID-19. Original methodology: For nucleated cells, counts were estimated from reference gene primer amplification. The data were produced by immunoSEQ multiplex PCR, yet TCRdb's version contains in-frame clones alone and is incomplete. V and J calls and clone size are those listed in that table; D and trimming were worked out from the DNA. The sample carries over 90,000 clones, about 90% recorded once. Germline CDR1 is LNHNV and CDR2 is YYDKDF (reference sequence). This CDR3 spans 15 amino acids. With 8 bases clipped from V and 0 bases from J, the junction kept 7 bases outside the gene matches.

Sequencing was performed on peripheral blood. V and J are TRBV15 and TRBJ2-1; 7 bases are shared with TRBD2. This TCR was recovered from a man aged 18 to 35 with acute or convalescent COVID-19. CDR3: CATASGKSSYNEQFF. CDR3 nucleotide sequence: TGTGCCACCGCGAGCGGGAAGAGCTCCTACAATGAGCAGTTCTTC.